Here is one T cell receptor (beta chain) with its context. Its specificity is unknown. This record belongs to a study of OX40 agonist ivuxolimab in advanced cancers. Study-level results: Some nonresponders likewise displayed low normalized T-cell clonal expansion.

Profiled with immunoSEQ multiplex PCR; TCRdb holds only in-frame clones, not every one. The profile shows about 48,000 clones, 79% of them singletons. With V trimmed by 10 bases and J by 7 bases, 3 bases remained unmatched. Germline CDR1 reads ENHRY; CDR2 reads SYGVKD. CDR3 length: 11 residues. This sequence was found in an adult with an advanced solid tumor such as melanoma, head and neck, liver or kidney cancer. This rearrangement joins TRBV10-3 to TRBJ2-1, with 8 nucleotides matching TRBD1. The sample here was CD4+ or CD8+ T cells sorted from blood, taken in a trial of the OX40 agonist ivuxolimab. CDR3 amino acids: CATGQVNEQFF. DNA for the CDR3: TGTGCCACGGGACAGGTGAATGAGCAGTTCTTC.